These 3 T cell receptor beta chains came from one sample sequenced in a study of shared clonotypes between healthy human individuals. The repertoire was sequenced with immunoSEQ multiplex PCR; TCRdb's copy has only in-frame clones and lacks some. The sample includes about 480,000 clones, over 60% of them seen just once. Sequenced input: PBMCs. The receptors derive from a woman in her 40s in good health. Some clones in this sample may be carry-over from other donors' samples.

J is TRBJ2-2 and V is TRBV19; TRBD2 might be the D (6 bases). Germline V gene data show CDR1 as LNHDA and CDR2 as SQIVND (reference sequence). Trimming shortened V by 3 bases and J by 1 base, and 9 bases separated the two germline ends. There are 15 residues in the CDR3. Written as DNA, the CDR3 is TGTGCCAGTAGTATCTCGGGGGTGAACACCGGGGAGCTGTTTTTT. Translating gives CASSISGVNTGELFF.

The CDR3 sequence is CASSSSRATQYF. The CDR3 DNA sequence: TGTGCCAGCTCGTCCTCGAGGGCGACCCAGTACTTC. This sequence joins TRBV28 and TRBJ2-5; D is perhaps TRBD2 (5 bases). V lost 8 bases to trimming and J lost 7 bases, with 14 bases between them. The CDR3 sequence is 12 residues long. The germline V gene has CDR1 MDHEN and CDR2 SYDVKM.

This chain links TRBV5-1 with TRBJ1-1; unclear D gene. This CDR3 contains 13 residues. V dropped 0 bases and J dropped 4 bases, with 7 bases sitting between them. Germline V gives CDR1 SGHRS, CDR2 YFSETQ. Written as DNA, the CDR3 is TGCGCCAGCAGCTTGGTAGTATCCACTGAAGCTTTCTTT. The encoded protein is CASSLVVSTEAFF.